The 31 T cell receptor beta chains listed next were all sequenced from one sample in a study of CD8+ T cells in alopecia areata. cDNA prepared by RNA extraction and subsequent reverse transcription served as the template for sequencing. Sequencing was performed with immunoSEQ multiplex PCR; in TCRdb, only in-frame clones are kept and a portion is missing. The table has 35,000 to 50,000 clones, about two thirds seen once. Described treatment: oral pan-JAK inhibitor, 5-10 mg twice daily. The specimen comprised CD8+ T cells sorted from blood, sampled at week 4, from a patient treated with tofacitinib. The receptors stem from a human donor with alopecia areata.

In its sample, this clone was seen once. The V gene is TRBV25-1, the J gene TRBJ2-1; no firm D call. V was cut by 6 bases and J by 5 bases, with 2 bases left in between. The V gene's germline CDR1 is MGHDK and CDR2 SYGVNS. There are 10 residues in the CDR3. CDR3 coding DNA: TGTGCCAGCAGCAACAATGAGCAGTTCTTC. Translation gives CASSNNEQFF.

This chain links TRBV6-5 with TRBJ2-1; TRBD2 is a possible D gene (6 bases). V was clipped by 2 bases and J by 5 bases, with 10 bases between them. Germline loops: CDR1 MNHEY, CDR2 SVGAGI. The CDR3 contains 14 residues. The CDR3, as DNA: TGTGCCAGCAGTTACGGAGGGCGGGACAATGAGCAGTTCTTC. This translates into CASSYGGRDNEQFF.

V usage is TRBV13 and J usage is TRBJ2-5; D is unclear. The ends were cut back, 5 bases at V and 6 bases at J, with 13 bases in the middle. Germline lookup yields CDR1 PRHDT and CDR2 FYEKMQ (reference sequence). CDR3 size: 13 residues. DNA of the CDR3: TGTGCCAGCAGCCCCCCCGGGTCCCAGACCCAGTACTTC. Translating it yields CASSPPGSQTQYF.

The J gene is TRBJ1-4, the V gene TRBV2; D remains unclear. Trimming pared 7 bases from V and 0 bases from J, leaving 12 bases between. The length of the CDR3 is 15 residues. Germline V gene lookup returns CDR1 SNHLY and CDR2 FYNNEI. DNA of the CDR3: TGTGCCAGCATCCCTACAGCTGCAACTAATGAAAAACTGTTTTTT. Amino acids: CASIPTAATNEKLFF.

This clone was recorded once. This chain connects TRBV29-1 to TRBJ1-1; D is perhaps TRBD1 (6 bases). The CDR3 runs 14 residues. The germline V gene has CDR1 SQVTM and CDR2 ANQGSEA. The V and J ends lost 4 bases and 4 bases respectively, with 16 bases between them. The CDR3 sequence: CSVAGAEGGTEAFF. CDR3 bases: TGCAGCGTTGCAGGGGCTGAGGGTGGCACTGAAGCTTTCTTT.

The V gene is TRBV29-1, the J gene TRBJ2-7; the D is unclear. CDR3 length equals 14 residues. Germline V lookup: CDR1 SQVTM, CDR2 ANQGSEA. The V end was cut by 0 bases, the J end by 3 bases, with 12 bases between. Here the CDR3 reads CSVEDRELGYEQYF. The CDR3 DNA reads as TGCAGCGTTGAAGATAGAGAACTTGGCTACGAGCAGTACTTC.

This clone was seen a handful of times. This chain joins TRBV29-1 and TRBJ2-3, with 8 bases identical to TRBD1. With 6 bases clipped from V and 3 bases from J, the junction kept 23 bases outside the gene matches. Germline CDR1 reads SQVTM; CDR2 reads ANQGSEA. The CDR3 loop spans 19 amino acids. The CDR3 bases are TGCAGCGTCACTCTCCAACTATACAGGGGGAGAAGAAAGACAGATACGCAGTATTTT. Translation: CSVTLQLYRGRRKTDTQYF.

The genes are TRBV29-1 and TRBJ1-2, with D unclear. The CDR3 runs to 13 residues. The V end lost 1 base, the J end lost 2 bases, and 8 bases lay between the germline ends. Looked up from germline, CDR1 is SQVTM and CDR2 is ANQGSEA. CDR3 in amino acids: CSVEAAGNYGYTF. CDR3 nucleotides: TGCAGCGTTGAAGCGGCAGGAAACTATGGCTACACCTTC.

V is TRBV25-1 and J is TRBJ2-7; TRBD2 agrees at 9 bases. Germline-derived CDR1 and CDR2 are MGHDK and SYGVNS. This CDR3 contains 15 residues. The V segment lost 4 bases and the J segment 5 bases; nucleotides outside the gene matches: 9. CDR3: CASSGIAGEAHEQYF. DNA for the CDR3: TGTGCCAGCAGTGGTATAGCGGGGGAAGCCCACGAGCAGTACTTC.

The V and J genes are TRBV29-1 and TRBJ2-7; no clear D. V lost 2 bases to trimming and J lost 7 bases, with 12 bases between them. In germline, CDR1 is SQVTM, CDR2 ANQGSEA. This CDR3 is 12 amino acids long. As DNA, the CDR3 is TGCAGCGTTGAACAGGCCTACGGGGAGCAGTACTTC. Protein product: CSVEQAYGEQYF.

The rearrangement links TRBV9 to TRBJ2-7; D gene uncertain. This CDR3 spans 12 amino acids. CDR1 is SGDLS and CDR2 is YYNGEE in the germline V gene. The V end was cut by 3 bases, the J end by 2 bases, with 6 bases between. The CDR3 protein is CASSANTYEQYF. The CDR3 nucleotides are TGTGCCAGCAGCGCGAACACCTACGAGCAGTACTTC.

The CDR3 nucleotides are TGTGCCAGCAGCCCCCCGGGAGCCGCGTGGGGCACTGAAGCTTTCTTT. Protein product: CASSPPGAAWGTEAFF. The gene calls are TRBV7-8 and TRBJ1-1; D not resolved. The CDR3 is 16 residues long. V gave up 5 bases and J gave up 4 bases, with 20 bases separating them. Germline V gene data show CDR1 as SGHVS and CDR2 as FQNEAQ.

This chain connects TRBV30 to TRBJ2-3; 7 bases fit TRBD1. This CDR3 region has 15 residues. V lost 4 bases and J lost 3; bases outside the gene matches: 10. Germline V gives CDR1 GTSNPN, CDR2 SVGIG (reference sequence). DNA for the CDR3: TGTGCCTGGATCGAACCGGGACAGCCTACAGATACGCAGTATTTT. This sequence encodes CAWIEPGQPTDTQYF.

The chain links TRBV6-6 to TRBJ2-5; D gene ambiguous. There are 11 residues in the CDR3. V was cut by 5 bases and J by 2 bases, with 3 bases left in between. CDR1 and CDR2 (germline): MNHNY, SVGAGI (reference sequence). DNA of the CDR3: TGTGCCAGCAGTCTACAAGAGACCCAGTACTTC. Amino acid sequence: CASSLQETQYF.

The chain recombines TRBV29-1 with TRBJ2-7; TRBD2 might be the D (6 bases). This CDR3 is 13 amino acids long. Trimming removed 3 bases at V and 3 bases at J, with 12 bases between. Germline V gene data show CDR1 as SQVTM and CDR2 as ANQGSEA. The CDR3 here is CSVERGGGYEQYF. For the CDR3, the DNA is TGCAGCGTTGAGAGGGGAGGTGGCTACGAGCAGTACTTC.

The chain carries TRBV14 and TRBJ2-7; a weak D match, TRBD2 (6 bases). V lost 4 bases and J lost 0, with 16 bases in between. Looked up from germline, CDR1 is SGHDN and CDR2 is FVKESK. The CDR3 sequence is 16 residues long. The CDR3 DNA follows: TGTGCCAGCAGCCCGGGTGGGGGGAAACGCTCCTACGAGCAGTACTTC. Residues: CASSPGGGKRSYEQYF.

The rearrangement links TRBV5-6 to TRBJ1-1; D is uncertain. The CDR3 is 14 amino acids. The V gene's germline CDR1 is SGHDT and CDR2 YYEEEE. V was shortened by 0 bases and J by 1 base, with 7 bases between the two germline ends. In DNA form, the CDR3 reads TGTGCCAGCAGCTTGGAACAAAAGAACACTGAAGCTTTCTTT. Its protein is CASSLEQKNTEAFF.

This clone was seen only a few times. The rearrangement links TRBV29-1 to TRBJ1-1; D remains ambiguous. The CDR3 has 12 amino acids. V lost 4 bases, J lost 5 bases, and 11 bases lay in between. Germline V lookup: CDR1 SQVTM, CDR2 ANQGSEA. CDR3 nucleotide sequence: TGCAGCGTTGTAGCTATGCGGACTGAAGCTTTCTTT. Translation gives CSVVAMRTEAFF.

The chain joins TRBV4-3 to TRBJ1-5; D gene uncertain. Trimming pared 0 bases from V and 0 bases from J, leaving 3 bases between. Germline V lookup: CDR1 LGHNA, CDR2 YSLEER. This CDR3 comprises 14 residues. The chain's CDR3 is CASSQDSSNQPQHF. The CDR3 DNA sequence: TGCGCCAGCAGCCAAGACAGTAGCAATCAGCCCCAGCATTTT.

The chain combines TRBV30 with TRBJ1-1; perhaps TRBD1 as D (5 bases). This CDR3 contains 12 residues. Looked up from germline, CDR1 is GTSNPN and CDR2 is SVGIG (reference sequence). The ends were cut back, 2 bases at V and 5 bases at J, with 9 bases in the middle. CDR3 in amino acids: CAWSPGPTEAFF. In nucleotides, the CDR3 is TGTGCCTGGAGTCCAGGGCCAACTGAAGCTTTCTTT.

This clone has only a few counts. This sequence joins TRBV19 and TRBJ1-1, with D possibly TRBD1 on 6 matching bases. There are 14 residues in the CDR3. Germline values: CDR1 LNHDA, CDR2 SQIVND (reference sequence). Trimming took 5 bases from V and 7 from J, leaving 17 bases between them. CDR3 sequence: CASSPFGGRGEAFF. Written as DNA, the CDR3 is TGTGCCAGTAGTCCCTTCGGGGGGCGAGGTGAAGCTTTCTTT.

This clone came up once. This chain links TRBV14 with TRBJ2-5, with D possibly matching TRBD1 (6 bases). CDR3 length: 15 amino acids. V shed 0 bases and J shed 6 bases, with 14 bases lying between them. The germline V gene has CDR1 SGHDN and CDR2 FVKESK. This chain's CDR3 is CASSQDQGRIKTQYF. DNA of the CDR3: TGTGCCAGCAGCCAAGATCAGGGGCGCATCAAGACCCAGTACTTC. The entire variable domain, with the rest obtained from reference TRBV14 and TRBJ2-5, is as follows: EAGVTQFPSHSVIEKGQTVTLRCDPISGHDNLYWYRRVMGKEIKFLLHFVKESKQDESGMPNNRFLAERTGGTYSTLKVQPAELEDSGVYFCASSQDQGRIKTQYFGPGTRLLVL.

This chain connects TRBV5-7 to TRBJ2-7; D not certain. TRBV5-7 is classed as an ORF, of uncertain function. Trimming took off 6 bases at V and 5 bases at J, with 6 bases between the two ends. The CDR3 is 10 amino acids. The CDR3 loop reads CASNRDEQYF. DNA of the CDR3: TGTGCCAGCAACCGGGACGAGCAGTACTTC.

The chain uses TRBV27 and TRBJ1-6; 8 bases align to TRBD1. The CDR3 contains 16 residues. The J segment lost 7 bases and the V segment lost 0 bases, leaving 5 bases of the junction unmatched. Germline V lookup: CDR1 MNHEY, CDR2 SMNVEV (reference sequence). The CDR3 DNA reads TGTGCCAGCAGTTTATCGCGAGGACAGGGAAATTCACCCCTCCACTTT. Encoded protein: CASSLSRGQGNSPLHF.

This clone was seen more than once but under ten times. The J gene is TRBJ1-1, the V gene TRBV19; D possibly corresponds to TRBD1 (6 bases). Germline V CDR1 and CDR2: LNHDA, SQIVND (reference sequence). Trimming stripped 8 bases from V and 4 bases from J, with 17 bases between. This CDR3 is 14 amino acids long. The CDR3 coding sequence is TGTGCCAGTTTCAATCTCGGGGGCGGCACTGAAGCTTTCTTT. Translated, it gives CASFNLGGGTEAFF.

This chain joins TRBV4-3 and TRBJ2-5; 14 nucleotides align to TRBD2. From germline, CDR1 is LGHNA and CDR2 YSLEER. Trimming removed 7 bases from V and 1 base from J; junction bases left unmatched: 20. The CDR3 runs to 21 residues. CDR3 bases: TGCGCCAGCACCCCCCCCTTGACTAGCGGGGGGGATGCGCTCACCCAAGAGACCCAGTACTTC. Translating it yields CASTPPLTSGGDALTQETQYF.

This chain joins TRBV4-1 and TRBJ2-7, with 10 bases lining up with TRBD1. V lost 4 bases, J lost 2 bases, and 2 bases stayed unmatched. The CDR3 is 14 residues long. From germline, CDR1 is MGHRA and CDR2 YSYEKL. The CDR3 region has the DNA TGCGCCAGCAGCCCCGGACAGGGGGCCTACGAGCAGTACTTC. Protein product: CASSPGQGAYEQYF.

V usage is TRBV14 and J usage is TRBJ2-1, with D possibly TRBD2 on 6 matching bases. CDR1 and CDR2 from the germline V gene are SGHDN and FVKESK. The CDR3 has 16 residues. The V end was cut by 1 base, the J end by 0 bases, with 10 bases between. CDR3 sequence reads: CASSQVAGSSYNEQFF. The CDR3 DNA sequence: TGTGCCAGCAGCCAAGTCGCGGGGTCCTCCTACAATGAGCAGTTCTTC.

The chain uses TRBV4-1 and TRBJ2-1; TRBD1 or TRBD2 may be the D gene (5 bases each). This CDR3 has 15 residues. Germline V gene lookup returns CDR1 MGHRA and CDR2 YSYEKL. Deletions cut 0 bases from V and 7 bases from J, with 13 bases between. The CDR3 coding sequence is TGCGCCAGCAGCCAAGATGAGGGGACGGGTAATGAGCAGTTCTTC. This sequence encodes CASSQDEGTGNEQFF.

This clone was detected a few times. V usage is TRBV6-5 and J usage is TRBJ2-1; a possible D gene is TRBD1 (6 bases). The V end was cut by 5 bases, the J end by 7 bases, with 15 bases between. CDR3 length: 14 residues. Germline values: CDR1 MNHEY, CDR2 SVGAGI. DNA for the CDR3: TGTGCCAGCAGTCCAACAGGGTTCGGGAATGAGCAGTTCTTC. This gives the protein CASSPTGFGNEQFF.

The genes are TRBV19 and TRBJ2-2; TRBD2 is a possible D gene (6 bases). The CDR3 length is 13 residues. Germline V gene sequence: CDR1 LNHDA, CDR2 SQIVND (reference sequence). Trimming took 5 bases from V and 4 from J, leaving 8 bases between them. The DNA for the CDR3 is TGTGCCAGTAGTTGGGACTTCACCGGGGAGCTGTTTTTT. Amino acids: CASSWDFTGELFF.